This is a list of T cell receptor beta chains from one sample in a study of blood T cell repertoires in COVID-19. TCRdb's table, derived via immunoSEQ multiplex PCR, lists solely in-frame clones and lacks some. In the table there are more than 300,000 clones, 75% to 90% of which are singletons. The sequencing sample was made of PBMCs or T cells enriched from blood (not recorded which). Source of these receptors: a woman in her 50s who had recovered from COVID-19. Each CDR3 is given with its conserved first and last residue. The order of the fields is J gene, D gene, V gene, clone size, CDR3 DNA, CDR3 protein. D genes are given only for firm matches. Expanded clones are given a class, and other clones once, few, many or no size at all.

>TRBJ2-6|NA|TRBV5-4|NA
TGTGCCAGCAGCTTGATGGGGGGAGGAGCCGGGGCCAACGTCCTGACTTTC
CASSLMGGGAGANVLTF
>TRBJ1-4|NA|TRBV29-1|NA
TGCAGCGTTGGGCAGGGGAATGAAAAACTGTTTTTT
CSVGQGNEKLFF
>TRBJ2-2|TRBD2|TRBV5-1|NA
TGCGCCAGCAGCCGATATCCCGGGACTAGCGGGCCAGCGAACACCGGGGAGCTGTTTTTT
CASSRYPGTSGPANTGELFF
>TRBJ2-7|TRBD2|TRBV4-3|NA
TGCGCCAGCAGCCAAGATCGGACTAGCATCATCTACGAGCAGTACTTC
CASSQDRTSIIYEQYF
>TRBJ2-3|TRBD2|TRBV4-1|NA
TGCGCCAGCGTTGACCTAGGAGCGGGAAGAGGCACAGATACGCAGTATTTT
CASVDLGAGRGTDTQYF
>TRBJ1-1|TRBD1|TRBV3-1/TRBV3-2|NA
TGTGCCAGCAGCCAAGATATTTATGGGATGACAGGGTTAAGAGGGAACACTGAAGCTTTCTTT
CASSQDIYGMTGLRGNTEAFF
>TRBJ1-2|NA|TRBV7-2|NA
TGTGCCAGCCTAGGGGTCAGCTATGGCTACACCTTC
CASLGVSYGYTF
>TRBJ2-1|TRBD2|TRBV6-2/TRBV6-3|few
TGTGCCAGCAGTCCGGGACTAGCGGCCTACAATGAGCAGTTCTTC
CASSPGLAAYNEQFF
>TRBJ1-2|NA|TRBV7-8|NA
TGTGCCAGCAGCTTTGCCCCCAAAGGACATTGGGGAGGGGATTATGGCTACACCTTC
CASSFAPKGHWGGDYGYTF
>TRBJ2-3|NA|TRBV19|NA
TGTGCCAGTAGCCCGCTTGTGGCTAGCACAGATACGCAGTATTTT
CASSPLVASTDTQYF
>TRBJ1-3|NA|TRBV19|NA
TGTGCCACCCGCCCCTCCTCGGCAGGAGGAAACACCATATATTTT
CATRPSSAGGNTIYF
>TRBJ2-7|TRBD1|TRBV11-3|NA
TGTGCCAGCAGTTACCCCGGGACAGCCTACGAGCAGTACTTC
CASSYPGTAYEQYF
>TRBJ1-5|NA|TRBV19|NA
TGTGCCAGTAGTATAGATGGAGCAGGGAATCAGCCCCAGCATTTT
CASSIDGAGNQPQHF
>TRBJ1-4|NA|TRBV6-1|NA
TGTGCCAGCAGTGAAGTTGGAGGAGGAGTTAATGAAAAACTGTTTTTT
CASSEVGGGVNEKLFF
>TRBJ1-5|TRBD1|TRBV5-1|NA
TGCGCCAGCAGCCCAGGGGGCGGTTTTCAGCCCCAGCATTTT
CASSPGGGFQPQHF
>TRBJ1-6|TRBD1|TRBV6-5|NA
TGTGCCAGCGGGACAGGGCGCGGGTCACCCCTCCACTTT
CASGTGRGSPLHF
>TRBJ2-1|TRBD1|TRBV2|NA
TGTGCCAGCAGGGACAGGGACAGGAGCTCCTACAATGAGCAGTTCTTC
CASRDRDRSSYNEQFF
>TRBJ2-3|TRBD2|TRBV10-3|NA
TGTGCCACAACGCCCGGGACTAGCGGTAGCACAGATACGCAGTATTTT
CATTPGTSGSTDTQYF
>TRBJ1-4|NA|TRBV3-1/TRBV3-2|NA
TGTGCCAGCAGCCCGCGCGAGGGCGAGAGTTTTTTT
CASSPREGESFF
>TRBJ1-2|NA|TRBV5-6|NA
TGTGCCAGCAGCTTGGGGGGGGGCCTCCCCTATGGCTACACCTTC
CASSLGGGLPYGYTF
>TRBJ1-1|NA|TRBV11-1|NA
TGTGCCAGCAGCTTAGGGCAGGTCGGTGGCACTGAAGCTTTCTTT
CASSLGQVGGTEAFF
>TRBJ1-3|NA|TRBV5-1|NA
TGCGCCAGCAGCCCGTCCGGGACATATCAAGGAAACACCATATATTTT
CASSPSGTYQGNTIYF
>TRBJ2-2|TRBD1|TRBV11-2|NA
TGTGCCAGCAGCTTAGTTCCGGGGGGACAGGGGGAGGCCGGGGAGCTGTTTTTT
CASSLVPGGQGEAGELFF
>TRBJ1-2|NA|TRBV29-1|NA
TGCAGCGTTGAAGTCGAGGGCGTCGACTACACCTTC
CSVEVEGVDYTF
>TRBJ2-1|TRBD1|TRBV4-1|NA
TGCGCCAGCAGCCTTTTACAGGGGGAATACAATGAGCAGTTCTTC
CASSLLQGEYNEQFF
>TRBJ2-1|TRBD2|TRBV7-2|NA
TGTGCCAGCAGCTTCGCCGGGACTAGCGTGAATGAGCAGTTCTTC
CASSFAGTSVNEQFF
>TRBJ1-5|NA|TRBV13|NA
TGTGCCAGCAGCCTCAGACCCGGGGGGGGACAGCCCCAGCATTTT
CASSLRPGGGQPQHF
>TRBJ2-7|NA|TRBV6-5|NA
TGTGCCAGCAGTTACTCGATCTCAGGGGATCGCTACGAGCAGTACTTC
CASSYSISGDRYEQYF
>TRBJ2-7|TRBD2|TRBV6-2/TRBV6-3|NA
TGTGCCAGCAGTTACGGGGGTAGCGGGAGTCCCTACGAGCAGTACTTC
CASSYGGSGSPYEQYF
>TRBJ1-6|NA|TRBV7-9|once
TGTGCCAGCAGCGCCGCGGGGCCCCTCAATTCACCCCTCCACTTT
CASSAAGPLNSPLHF
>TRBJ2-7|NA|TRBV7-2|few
TGTGCCAGCAGCTTAGCAGGTAGAGGTCGGTATGCGTCGGCCGAGCAGTACTTC
CASSLAGRGRYASAEQYF
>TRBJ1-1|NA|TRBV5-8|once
TGTGCCAGCCGCGTTTTGAACACTGAAGCTTTCTTT
CASRVLNTEAFF